Following are 3 T cell receptor beta chains from one sample sequenced in a study of blood T cell repertoires in COVID-19. Sequencing used immunoSEQ multiplex PCR; TCRdb keeps in-frame clones, though not all of them. The top ten clones hold almost 9.5% of a sample with around 300,000 clones, roughly 87% of them seen once. Sequencing used peripheral blood. The source is a man younger than 35 with active or convalescent COVID-19.

The genes are TRBV10-1 and TRBJ2-7, with a weak D call TRBD1 (6 bases). The V and J ends lost 5 bases and 8 bases respectively, with 19 bases between them. From germline, CDR1 is WNHNN and CDR2 SYGVQD (reference sequence). The CDR3 is 14 amino acids. Written as DNA, the CDR3 is TGCGCCAGCAGTCCGGACAGTGCCTGGTCCAAGCAGTACTTC. It codes for CASSPDSAWSKQYF.

The chain uses TRBV5-6 and TRBJ1-1, with 9 bases identical to TRBD1. Germline V gene sequence: CDR1 SGHDT, CDR2 YYEEEE. V lost 4 bases, J lost 3 bases, and 4 bases stayed unmatched. The CDR3 extends over 14 amino acids. CDR3 DNA: TGTGCCAGCAGCACTGGGGACAGGGACACTGAAGCTTTCTTT. It yields the protein CASSTGDRDTEAFF.

V is TRBV23-1 and J is TRBJ1-6, with D maybe TRBD1 (5 bases). TRBV23-1 is classed as an ORF, of uncertain function. Trimming cost V 0 bases and J 0 bases, with 6 bases left between them. The CDR3 covers 16 residues. CDR3 residues: CASSQSTASYNSPLHF. The CDR3 nucleotides are TGCGCCAGCAGTCAATCGACAGCCTCCTATAATTCACCCCTCCACTTT.